Each of the 3 T cell receptor beta chains below was sequenced from the same sample in a study of shared T cell receptors in the human thymus. Clones were sequenced by immunoSEQ multiplex PCR, and TCRdb holds only the in-frame ones, with some missing. The sample consists of about 380,000 clones, 85% to 95% of them appearing once. The specimen was thymocytes. The source of these receptors is a human donor.

J is TRBJ2-7 and V is TRBV14, with 8 bases matching TRBD1. After removal of 1 base from V and 4 bases from J, the junction contained 6 bases not matched to a gene. This CDR3 region has 15 residues. CDR1 SGHDN and CDR2 FVKESK come from the germline V gene. Written as DNA, the CDR3 is TGTGCCAGCAGCCAAGCCCAGGGGGCCTTATACGAGCAGTACTTC. Translating gives CASSQAQGALYEQYF.

This clone has only one observation. The chain couples TRBV6-5 to TRBJ2-1; TRBD2 matches at 11 bases. CDR1 and CDR2 from the germline V gene are MNHEY and SVGAGI. After removal of 6 bases from V and 7 bases from J, the junction contained 8 bases not matched to a gene. CDR3 length: 15 residues. CDR3 protein: CASSRLAGKVNEQFF. The CDR3, as DNA: TGTGCCAGCAGCAGACTAGCGGGAAAGGTGAATGAGCAGTTCTTC.

This clone has a single count. The chain combines TRBV9 with TRBJ1-2; a weak D match, TRBD1 (6 bases). CDR1 is SGDLS and CDR2 is YYNGEE in the germline V gene. Trimming left V 2 bases short and J 4 bases short, with 12 bases between. The CDR3 runs 14 residues. Here the CDR3 reads CASSVGGGGYGYTF. Written as DNA, the CDR3 is TGTGCCAGCAGCGTCGGGGGGGGCGGCTATGGCTACACCTTC.